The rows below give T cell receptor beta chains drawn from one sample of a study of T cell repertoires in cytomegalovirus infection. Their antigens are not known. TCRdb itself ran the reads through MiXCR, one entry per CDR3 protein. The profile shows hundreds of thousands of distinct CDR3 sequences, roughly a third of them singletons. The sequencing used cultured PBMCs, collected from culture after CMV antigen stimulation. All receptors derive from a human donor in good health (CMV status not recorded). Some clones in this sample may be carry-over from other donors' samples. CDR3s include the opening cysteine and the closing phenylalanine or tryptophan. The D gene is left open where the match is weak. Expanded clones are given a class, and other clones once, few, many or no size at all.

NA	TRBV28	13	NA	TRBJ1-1	TGTGCCAGCAGTTTACCAGGGGAGACTGAAGCTTTCTTT	CASSLPGETEAFF
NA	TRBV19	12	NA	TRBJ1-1	TGTGCCAGTACTTTTCGGGGAACGGAAGCTTTCTTT	CASTFRGTEAFF
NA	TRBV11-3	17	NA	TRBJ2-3	TGTGCCAGCAGCTTAGAAGGCCGGGCAGTGGGTATGGATACGCAGTATTTT	CASSLEGRAVGMDTQYF
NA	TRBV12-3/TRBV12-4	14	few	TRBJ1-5	TGTGCCAGCAGTTTGAGCGGACAGCTAGCTAGGGAACATTTT	CASSLSGQLAREHF
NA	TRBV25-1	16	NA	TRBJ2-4	TGTGCCAGCATCACTCCGGGACACGGTGGGGGAGGCATTCAGTACTTC	CASITPGHGGGGIQYF
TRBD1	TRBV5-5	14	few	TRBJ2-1	TGTGCCAGCAGCCAGATGACAGGGGGCGATGAGCAGTTCTTC	CASSQMTGGDEQFF
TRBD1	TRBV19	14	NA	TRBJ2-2	TGTGCCAGTAGCCCGACAGGGCGGGCCGGGGAGCTGTTTTTT	CASSPTGRAGELFF
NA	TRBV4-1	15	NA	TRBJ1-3	TGCGCCAGCAGCCCGGGACTGATCTCTGGAAACACCATATATTTT	CASSPGLISGNTIYF
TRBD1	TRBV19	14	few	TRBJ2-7	TGTGCCACACGACGAGGACAGGGGGCGGACGAGCAGTACTTC	CATRRGQGADEQYF
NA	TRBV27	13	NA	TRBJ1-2	TGTGCCAGCAGTGCGACCTACAGAGATGGCTACACCTTC	CASSATYRDGYTF
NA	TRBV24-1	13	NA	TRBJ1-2	TGTGCCACCAGTGACCCAGGGAGACATGGCTACACCTTC	CATSDPGRHGYTF
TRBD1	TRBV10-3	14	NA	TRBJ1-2	TGTGCCATCAGGACAGGGGAGTTGAACTATGGCTACACCTTC	CAIRTGELNYGYTF
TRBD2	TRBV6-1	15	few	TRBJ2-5	TGTGCCAGCAGCCAAGGGACTAGAACACAAGAGACCCAGTACTTC	CASSQGTRTQETQYF
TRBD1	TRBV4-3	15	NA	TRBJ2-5	TGCGCCAGCAGCCAAGAGGGCAGGGGGTTAGAGACCCAGTACTTC	CASSQEGRGLETQYF
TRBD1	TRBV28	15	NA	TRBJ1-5	TGTGCCAGCAATAGGGACAGGGGAAGCAATCAGCCCCAGCATTTT	CASNRDRGSNQPQHF
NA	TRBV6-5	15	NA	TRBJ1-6	TGTGCCAGCAGCCTGGGTCTCCTTGGGAATTCACCCCTCCACTTT	CASSLGLLGNSPLHF
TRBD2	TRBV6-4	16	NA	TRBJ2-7	TGTGCCAGCTCTGCTAGCGGGGGGCCAGGCCCCTACGAGCAGTACTTC	CASSASGGPGPYEQYF
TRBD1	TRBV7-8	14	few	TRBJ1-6	TGTGCCAGCAGCTTACAGGGGGCGCTTTCACCCCTCCACTTT	CASSLQGALSPLHF
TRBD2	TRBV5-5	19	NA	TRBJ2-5	TGTGCCAGCAGCAAAGGGTTTTCGGCGGGAGGTCTCGCGGGAGAGACCCAGTACTTC	CASSKGFSAGGLAGETQYF
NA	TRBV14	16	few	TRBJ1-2	TGTGCCAGCAGCCAAGAACCGGGCAGGCCGAACTATGGCTACACCTTC	CASSQEPGRPNYGYTF
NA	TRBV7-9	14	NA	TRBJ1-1	TGTGCCAGCGACTTTACAGGGATGAACACTGAAGCTTTCTTT	CASDFTGMNTEAFF
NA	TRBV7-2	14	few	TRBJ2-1	TGTGCCAGCAGCTTACCCGGGACGCACAATGAGCAGTTCTTC	CASSLPGTHNEQFF
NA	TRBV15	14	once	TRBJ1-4	TGTGCCACCAGCAGAGACAGGGTGAATGAAAAACTGTTTTTT	CATSRDRVNEKLFF
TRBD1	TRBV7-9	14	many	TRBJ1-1	TGTGCCAGCAGCAGACAGGGGACGAACACTGAAGCTTTCTTT	CASSRQGTNTEAFF
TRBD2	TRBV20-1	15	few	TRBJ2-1	TGCAGTGCTAGTTTTCTAGCGGGAGTTTACAATGAGCAGTTCTTC	CSASFLAGVYNEQFF
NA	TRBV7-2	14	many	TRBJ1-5	TGTGCCAGCAGCTTATCTCACTCAGGCCAGCCCCAGCATTTT	CASSLSHSGQPQHF
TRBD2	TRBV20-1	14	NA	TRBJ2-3	TGCAGTGCTAGGTCTAGCGGGAGGGCCCGATCGCAGTATTTT	CSARSSGRARSQYF
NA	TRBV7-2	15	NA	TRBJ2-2	TGTGCCAGCAGCCTCCGGGAGAGGGGCACCGGGGAGCTGTTTTTT	CASSLRERGTGELFF
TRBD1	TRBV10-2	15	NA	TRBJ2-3	TGCGCCAGCAGTATGGAAAGGGGGCTTTGGGATACGCAGTATTTT	CASSMERGLWDTQYF
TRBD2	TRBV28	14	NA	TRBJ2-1	TGTGCCAGCAGTGACTCCGGGACTAACAATGAGCAGTTCTTC	CASSDSGTNNEQFF
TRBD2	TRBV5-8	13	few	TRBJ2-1	TGTGCCAGCAGCTTCGGCGGGAGGAATGAGCAGTTCTTC	CASSFGGRNEQFF
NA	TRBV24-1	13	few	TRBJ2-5	TGTGCCACCAGTGATTTCAGTGGAGAGACCCAGTACTTC	CATSDFSGETQYF
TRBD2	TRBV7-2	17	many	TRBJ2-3	TGTGCCAGCAGCCGTGTGACTAGCGGTCCCCTTGTTGGTACGCAGTATTTT	CASSRVTSGPLVGTQYF
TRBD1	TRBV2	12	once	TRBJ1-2	TGTGCCAGTAGGGGACAGTACTATGGCTACACCTTC	CASRGQYYGYTF
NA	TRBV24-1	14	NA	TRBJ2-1	TGTGCCACCAGTGATTCGAAACCGGTAGTTGAGCAGTTCTTC	CATSDSKPVVEQFF
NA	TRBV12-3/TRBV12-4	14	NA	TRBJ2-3	TGTGCCAGCAGGGTTAGCGGAAGCACAGATACGCAGTATTTT	CASRVSGSTDTQYF
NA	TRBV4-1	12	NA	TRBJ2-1	TGCGCCAGCAGCCAAGCGGCTGGTGAGCAGTTCTTC	CASSQAAGEQFF
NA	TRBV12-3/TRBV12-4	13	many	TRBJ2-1	TGTGCCAGCAGTCTCCTAACTAGCAATGAGCAGTTCTTC	CASSLLTSNEQFF
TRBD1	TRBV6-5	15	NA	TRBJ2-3	TGTGCCAGCAGTTTGGACAGGGGGAACTCAGTTACGCAGTATTTT	CASSLDRGNSVTQYF
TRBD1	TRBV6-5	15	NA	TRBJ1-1	TGTGCCAGCAGTTACGTATCGGGACAGAGCACTGAAGCTTTCTTT	CASSYVSGQSTEAFF
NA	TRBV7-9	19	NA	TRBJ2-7	TGTGCCAGCAGCTTAAGGCTAAAAACGGGTTTCGAGGTAACCTACGAGCAGTACTTC	CASSLRLKTGFEVTYEQYF
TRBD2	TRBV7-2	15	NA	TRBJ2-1	TGTGCCAGCAGACCGAGACTAGCGGGAGGTCAGGGGCAGTTCTTC	CASRPRLAGGQGQFF
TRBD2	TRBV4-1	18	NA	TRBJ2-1	TGCGCCAGCAGCCAAGAAGGACTAGCGGGAGGGCAATACAATGAGCAGTTCTTC	CASSQEGLAGGQYNEQFF
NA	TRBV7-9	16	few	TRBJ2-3	TGTGCCAGCAGCTTACCAGGGGGACTCTCGAAATATACGCAGTATTTT	CASSLPGGLSKYTQYF
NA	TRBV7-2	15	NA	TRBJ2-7	TGTGCCAGCAGCTTAATTCCGGATATAGCCTACGAGCAGTACTTC	CASSLIPDIAYEQYF
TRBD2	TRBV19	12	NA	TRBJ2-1	TGTGCCAGTAGTAAGAGCGGGAGTCATCTTTTCTTC	CASSKSGSHLFF
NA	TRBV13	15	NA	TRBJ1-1	TGTGCCAGCAGCTTAGTAGCGGAGTTGGACACTGAAGCTTTCTTT	CASSLVAELDTEAFF
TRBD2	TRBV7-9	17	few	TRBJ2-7	TGTGCCAGCAGCCCGCCGCCACAGGGACTAGCGGCCTACGAGCAGTACTTC	CASSPPPQGLAAYEQYF
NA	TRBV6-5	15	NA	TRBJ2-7	TGTGCCAGCAGTTACTCTTATCGGACGCACGGGGAGCAGTACTTC	CASSYSYRTHGEQYF
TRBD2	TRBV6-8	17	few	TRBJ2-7	TGTGCCAGCAGCCCCAGCGGGAGGGGAGTCGGGGACTACGAGCAGTACTTC	CASSPSGRGVGDYEQYF
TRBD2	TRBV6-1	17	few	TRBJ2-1	TGTGCCAGCAGTGTTGGGACTAGCGGGAGGCACCCCAATGAGCAGTTCTTC	CASSVGTSGRHPNEQFF
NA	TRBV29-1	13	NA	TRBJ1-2	TGCAGCGTGACGGAGACAGGCGGCTATGGCTACACCTTC	CSVTETGGYGYTF
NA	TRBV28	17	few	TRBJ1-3	TGTGCCAGCAGTTTAATTATTGGCAGGACCTCTGGAAACACCATATATTTT	CASSLIIGRTSGNTIYF
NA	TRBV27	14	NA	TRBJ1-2	TGTGCCAGCAGCCCGGACGGTTTTAACTATGGCTACACCTTC	CASSPDGFNYGYTF
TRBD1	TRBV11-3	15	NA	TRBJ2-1	TGTGCCAGCAGCCCACGGACAGGGAGTAACAATGAGCAGTTCTTC	CASSPRTGSNNEQFF
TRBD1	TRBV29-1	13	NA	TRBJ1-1	TGCAGCGTTGGCAGACAGGGGTACACTGAAGCTTTCTTT	CSVGRQGYTEAFF
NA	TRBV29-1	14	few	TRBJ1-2	TGCAGCGCTGTAACCGAGGGGGTTAACTATGGCTACACCTTC	CSAVTEGVNYGYTF